Following are 16 T cell receptor beta chains from one sample sequenced in a study of T cells in Graves' hyperthyroidism and ophthalmopathy. Amplification of TCR beta CDR3 regions used RNA as the template. An initial round of RT-PCR targeting the TCR CDR3 relied on the HTBI primer set. TCRdb redid the calling of the multiplex PCR reads with MiXCR, one entry per CDR3 protein. The table records under 600,000 distinct CDR3 sequences, approximately 15% of them present only once. Sequencing was done on a sample of blood. The receptors here all came from a woman aged 40 to 50 with Graves' ophthalmopathy.

This clonotype was seen many times. This chain uses TRBV28 with TRBJ2-7, with D possibly matching TRBD2 (6 bases). Germline CDR1 reads MDHEN; CDR2 reads SYDVKM. The V and J ends lost 2 bases and 0 bases respectively, with 17 bases between them. The length of the CDR3 is 17 residues. The CDR3 region is CASSLLGSSASSYEQYF. CDR3 bases: TGTGCCAGCAGTTTACTGGGTTCTAGCGCGAGCTCCTACGAGCAGTACTTC.

This clonotype was seen many times. The rearrangement uses TRBV2 and TRBJ1-5; D is unclear. V was pared by 10 bases and J by 0 bases, with 13 bases between. Germline loops: CDR1 SNHLY, CDR2 FYNNEI. CDR3 length: 14 amino acids. In DNA form, the CDR3 reads TGTGCCACCACTCTCGGCTATAGCAATCAGCCCCAGCATTTT. Translating gives CATTLGYSNQPQHF.

This clonotype was seen many times. The V and J genes are TRBV7-2 and TRBJ2-7; 10 bases fit TRBD2. V lost 4 bases, J lost 4 bases, and 10 bases stayed unmatched. The length of the CDR3 is 16 residues. The germline V gene has CDR1 SGHTA and CDR2 FQGNSA. CDR3 coding DNA: TGTGCCAGCAGCTCCCTAGTCACTAGCGGGGATTACGAGCAGTACTTC. Protein sequence: CASSSLVTSGDYEQYF.

This clonotype was recorded many times. The J gene is TRBJ1-6, the V gene TRBV18; D might be TRBD1 (6 bases). CDR3 length: 14 residues. Germline CDR1 and CDR2: KGHSH and LQKENI. V lost 5 bases and J lost 8, with 13 bases in between. The CDR3 sequence: CASSTTGRDSPLHF. The DNA of the CDR3 is TGTGCCAGCTCAACTACAGGGAGGGATTCACCCCTCCACTTT.

This clonotype was recorded many times. CDR3 in DNA: TGTGCCAGCAGGGACAGGGTGTCTGGAAACACCATATATTTT. Protein sequence: CASRDRVSGNTIYF. The V and J genes are TRBV5-6 and TRBJ1-3; 8 bases are shared with TRBD1. This CDR3 contains 14 residues. From germline, CDR1 is SGHDT and CDR2 YYEEEE. V dropped 5 bases and J dropped 1; count of bases not matched to a gene: 2.

The rearrangement links TRBV27 to TRBJ2-5; D is uncertain. V dropped 0 bases and J dropped 5 bases, with 7 bases sitting between them. CDR3 length equals 13 residues. From germline, CDR1 is MNHEY and CDR2 SMNVEV (reference sequence). This CDR3 is CASSLSGWETQYF. CDR3 DNA: TGTGCCAGCAGTTTATCGGGCTGGGAGACCCAGTACTTC.

The CDR3 DNA sequence: TGTGCCAGCAGTCTTATCAGTCAGGGCGCTACTAGCGGGGGGGCGGATACGCAGTATTTT. It yields the protein CASSLISQGATSGGADTQYF. The chain joins TRBV12-3 or TRBV12-4 to TRBJ2-3; 13 nucleotides line up with TRBD2. This CDR3 has 20 amino acids. Trimming removed 5 bases from V and 6 bases from J; junction bases left unmatched: 20.

This clonotype was counted between two and nine times. V gene TRBV2 combines with J gene TRBJ2-1, with 7 nucleotides matching TRBD2. The trim removed 4 bases at V and 5 bases at J, leaving 5 bases unmatched. CDR1 is SNHLY, CDR2 FYNNEI, per germline. This CDR3 contains 14 residues. CDR3 residues: CASSVGEGDNEQFF. CDR3 DNA: TGTGCCAGCAGTGTGGGGGAGGGAGACAATGAGCAGTTCTTC.

The V and J genes are TRBV7-9 and TRBJ1-6; D is undetermined. Trimming stripped 2 bases from V and 0 bases from J, with 8 bases between. This CDR3 contains 16 residues. Germline V gene lookup returns CDR1 SEHNR and CDR2 FQNEAQ (reference sequence). Here the CDR3 DNA reads TGTGCCAGCAGCTTAAGTGGGAGCTCCTATAATTCACCCCTCCACTTT. Translating gives CASSLSGSSYNSPLHF.

This clonotype came up many times. The chain is built from TRBV30 and TRBJ2-5, with D perhaps matching TRBD1 or TRBD2 (5 bases each). The V gene's germline CDR1 is GTSNPN and CDR2 SVGIG (reference sequence). This CDR3 comprises 12 residues. Trimming took off 3 bases at V and 3 bases at J, with 8 bases between the two ends. This chain's CDR3 is CAWSLGEETQYF. Written as DNA, the CDR3 is TGTGCCTGGAGCCTGGGGGAAGAGACCCAGTACTTC.

This clonotype was picked up many times. The rearrangement links TRBV27 to TRBJ2-7; D might be TRBD2 (6 bases). The CDR3 loop spans 14 amino acids. V dropped 3 bases and J dropped 5 bases, with 14 bases sitting between them. CDR1 MNHEY and CDR2 SMNVEV come from the germline V gene (reference sequence). Here the CDR3 DNA reads TGTGCCAGCAGTTTGGCAGGGCCGGGGGACGAGCAGTACTTC. This translates into CASSLAGPGDEQYF.

J is TRBJ1-1 and V is TRBV7-8; a possible D gene is TRBD1 (6 bases). The CDR3 length is 14 residues. Germline CDR1 reads SGHVS; CDR2 reads FQNEAQ. V was trimmed by 1 base and J by 3 bases, leaving 9 bases between them. CDR3 protein: CASSLVDSDTEAFF. The DNA for the CDR3 is TGTGCCAGCAGCTTAGTGGACAGCGACACTGAAGCTTTCTTT. Variable domain in full (rest from reference TRBV7-8 and TRBJ1-1): GAGVSQSPRYKVAKRGQDVALRCDPISGHVSLFWYQQALGQGPEFLTYFQNEAQLDKSGLPSDRFFAERPEGSVSTLKIQRTQQEDSAVYLCASSLVDSDTEAFFGQGTRLTVV.

The V call is TRBV28, the J call TRBJ1-2, with D uncertain. This CDR3 region has 12 residues. Germline V lookup: CDR1 MDHEN, CDR2 SYDVKM. V lost 6 bases and J 4 bases, leaving 9 bases between the germline ends. This chain's CDR3 is CASRRTAYGYTF. As DNA, the CDR3 is TGTGCCAGCAGGAGGACGGCCTATGGCTACACCTTC.

This clonotype occurred many times. V usage is TRBV2 and J usage is TRBJ1-5; D uncertain. Trimming pared 4 bases from V and 3 bases from J, leaving 10 bases between. The CDR3 covers 14 residues. Germline lookup yields CDR1 SNHLY and CDR2 FYNNEI. CDR3 bases: TGTGCCAGCAGTGTAGGAAGGGCCAATCAGCCCCAGCATTTT. This sequence encodes CASSVGRANQPQHF.

At least ten counts were recorded for this clonotype. This sequence joins TRBV3-1 and TRBJ1-5; unclear D gene. The V and J ends lost 2 bases and 1 base respectively, with 3 bases between them. CDR3 length: 13 amino acids. Germline V gene lookup returns CDR1 LGHDT and CDR2 YNNKEL (reference sequence). The CDR3 loop is CASSQSSNQPQHF. CDR3 DNA sequence: TGTGCCAGCAGCCAATCCAGCAATCAGCCCCAGCATTTT.

This clonotype was detected many times. V and J are TRBV6-5 and TRBJ2-3, with a weak D call TRBD2 (6 bases). The V gene lost 3 bases and the J gene lost 5 bases, with 18 bases spanning the gap. Per germline, CDR1 MNHEY and CDR2 SVGAGI. The CDR3 sequence is 16 residues long. The CDR3 nucleotides read TGTGCCAGCAGTTATAGTGCGACGGGAGTAGGAGATACGCAGTATTTT. It codes for CASSYSATGVGDTQYF.